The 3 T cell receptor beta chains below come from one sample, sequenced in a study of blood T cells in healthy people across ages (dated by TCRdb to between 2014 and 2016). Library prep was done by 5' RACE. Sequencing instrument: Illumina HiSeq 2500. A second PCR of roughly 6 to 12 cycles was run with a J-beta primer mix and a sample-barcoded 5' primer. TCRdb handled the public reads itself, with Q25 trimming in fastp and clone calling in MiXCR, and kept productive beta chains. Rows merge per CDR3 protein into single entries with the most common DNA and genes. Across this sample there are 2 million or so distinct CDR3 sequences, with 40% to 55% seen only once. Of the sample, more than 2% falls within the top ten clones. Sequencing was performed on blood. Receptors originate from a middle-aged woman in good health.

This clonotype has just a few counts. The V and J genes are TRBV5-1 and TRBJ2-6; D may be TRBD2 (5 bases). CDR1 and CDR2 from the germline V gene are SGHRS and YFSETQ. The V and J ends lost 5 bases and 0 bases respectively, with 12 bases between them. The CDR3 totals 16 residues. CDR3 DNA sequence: TGCGCCAGCAGTGAGAGGGCAGGCTCTGGGGCCAACGTCCTGACTTTC. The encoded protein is CASSERAGSGANVLTF.

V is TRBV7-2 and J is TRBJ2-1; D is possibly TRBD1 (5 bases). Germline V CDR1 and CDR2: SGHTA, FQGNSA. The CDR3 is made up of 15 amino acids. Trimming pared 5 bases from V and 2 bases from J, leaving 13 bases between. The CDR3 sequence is CASSPQVFPYNEQFF. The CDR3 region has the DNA TGTGCCAGCAGCCCACAGGTATTCCCCTACAATGAGCAGTTCTTC.

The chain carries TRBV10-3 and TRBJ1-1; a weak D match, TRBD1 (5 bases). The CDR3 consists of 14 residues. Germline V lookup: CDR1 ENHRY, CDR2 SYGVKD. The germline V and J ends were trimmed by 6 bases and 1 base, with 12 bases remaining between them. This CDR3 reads CAIRLTDSNTEAFF. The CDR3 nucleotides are TGTGCCATCAGACTGACAGACTCGAACACTGAAGCTTTCTTT.